This T cell receptor (beta chain) was retrieved from a study of blood T cell repertoires in COVID-19. The ends were cut back, 0 bases at V and 1 base at J, with 16 bases in the middle. CDR3 length equals 17 residues. Per germline, CDR1 SGHTS and CDR2 YDEGEE. TCRdb keeps only in-frame clones here, not all; method: immunoSEQ multiplex PCR. The top ten clones hold over 2% of a sample with some 230,000 clones, approximately 90% of them seen once. This TCR was sampled from a man aged 30-40 years who had recovered from COVID-19. Sequenced sample: peripheral blood. The chain has TRBV5-8 and TRBJ1-2, with D possibly being TRBD1 (6 bases). CDR3 residues: CASSLARGTTLNYGYTF. The CDR3 DNA follows: TGTGCCAGCAGCTTGGCCAGGGGTACAACCCTTAACTATGGCTACACCTTC.